This T cell receptor beta chain originates from a study of spatial heterogeneity in lung cancer. Germline V gene sequence: CDR1 SGHTA, CDR2 FQGNSA. This CDR3 comprises 16 residues. Trimming removed 3 bases from V and 3 bases from J, with 14 bases in between. This clonotype is labeled as medium-sized. The antigen is unknown. Time point given: sample taken at primary tumor resection. From tumor, nontumor lung or frozen PBMC, whole RNA was taken unsorted for sequencing. Broader study findings: Ubiquitous expanded tumor TCRs were seen in blood more at resection than at follow-up.

Every individual TCR cDNA molecule carried its own unique molecular identifier, which allowed correction of PCR and sequencing errors. TCRdb reanalysed the 5' RACE reads using MiXCR and keeps one entry per CDR3 protein. The sample has about 17,000 distinct CDR3 sequences, under 20% seen once. This specimen was PBMCs, taken at surgery. The J gene is TRBJ2-2, the V gene TRBV7-2, with D unclear. The origin of this receptor is a male donor with early-stage non-small cell lung cancer. The CDR3 DNA reads TGTGCCAGCAGCTTCCAATGGGTTGGGGACACCGGGGAGCTGTTTTTT. It yields the protein CASSFQWVGDTGELFF. The whole variable domain, remainder taken from reference TRBV7-2 and TRBJ2-2, is GAGVSQSPSNKVTEKGKDVELRCDPISGHTALYWYRQSLGQGLEFLIYFQGNSAPDKSGLPSDRFSAERTGGSVSTLTIQRTQQEDSAVYLCASSFQWVGDTGELFFGEGSRLTVL.